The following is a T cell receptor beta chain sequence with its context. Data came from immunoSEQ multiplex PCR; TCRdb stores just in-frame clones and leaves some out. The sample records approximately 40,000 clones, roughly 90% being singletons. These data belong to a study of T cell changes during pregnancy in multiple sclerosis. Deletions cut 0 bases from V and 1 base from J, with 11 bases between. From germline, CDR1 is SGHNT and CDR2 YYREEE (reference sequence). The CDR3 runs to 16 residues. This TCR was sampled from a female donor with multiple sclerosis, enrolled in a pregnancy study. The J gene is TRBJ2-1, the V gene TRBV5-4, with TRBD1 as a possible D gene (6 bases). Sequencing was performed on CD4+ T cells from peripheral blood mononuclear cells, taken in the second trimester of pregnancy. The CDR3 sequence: CASSLGGQDSYNEQFF. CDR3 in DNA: TGTGCCAGCAGCTTGGGGGGGCAAGATTCCTACAATGAGCAGTTCTTC.